A selection of T cell receptor beta chains follows, all from one sample in a study of blood T cell repertoires in COVID-19. Assay used: immunoSEQ multiplex PCR; TCRdb lists only in-frame clones, some missing. In the table there are about 160,000 clones, 82% of which are singletons. The sequencing sample was made of peripheral blood. All receptors derive from a woman aged 40-49 years with COVID-19, enrolled during active disease. The CDR3 runs from the conserved cysteine through the conserved F or W. Fields, in order: V gene, J gene, D gene, clone size, CDR3 protein, CDR3 DNA. A D gene is named only where the DNA matches it firmly. Where a row states a size, it is once, few, many or the class of an expanded clone; other rows omit it.

TRBV6-5,TRBJ1-2,NA,NA,CASVGGSYGYTF,TGTGCCAGCGTGGGAGGCAGCTATGGCTACACCTTC
TRBV21-1,TRBJ2-7,NA,NA,CASCRTSGSNEQYF,TGTGCCAGCTGTAGGACTAGCGGGAGCAACGAGCAGTACTTC
TRBV7-9,TRBJ2-2,TRBD2,NA,CASSKGTSQVATGELFF,TGTGCCAGCAGCAAAGGGACTAGCCAGGTGGCCACCGGGGAGCTGTTTTTT
TRBV11-2,TRBJ1-2,TRBD1,NA,CASSPDRAYGYTF,TGTGCCAGCAGCCCCGACAGGGCGTATGGCTACACCTTC
TRBV27,TRBJ2-2,TRBD2,NA,CASGAGLASFYTGELFF,TGTGCCAGCGGGGCCGGACTAGCAAGTTTTTACACCGGGGAGCTGTTTTTT
TRBV29-1,TRBJ2-5,NA,NA,CSVNPGQETQYF,TGCAGCGTTAATCCGGGGCAAGAGACCCAGTACTTC
TRBV10-2,TRBJ2-1,NA,NA,CASRSWVVGGWDENNEQFF,TGCGCCAGCAGGAGCTGGGTAGTGGGAGGTTGGGATGAGAACAATGAGCAGTTCTTC
TRBV3-1/TRBV3-2,TRBJ2-3,NA,NA,CASSPIEGTQYF,TGTGCCAGCAGCCCGATCGAGGGTACGCAGTATTTT
TRBV18,TRBJ2-1,TRBD1,NA,CASSADRDQQFF,TGTGCCAGCTCGGCCGACAGGGACCAGCAGTTCTTC
TRBV7-3,TRBJ2-7,NA,NA,CASSQGGVREQYF,TGTGCCAGCAGCCAAGGGGGGGTCCGGGAGCAGTACTTC
TRBV19,TRBJ1-6,TRBD1,NA,CASSGTGDSPLHF,TGTGCCAGTTCCGGGACAGGGGATTCACCCCTCCACTTT
TRBV6-6,TRBJ2-1,NA,few,CASSYSRVYNEQFF,TGTGCCAGCAGTTACTCGCGGGTCTACAATGAGCAGTTCTTC
TRBV7-9,TRBJ1-4,NA,NA,CASSSGLLEGKLFF,TGTGCCAGCAGCTCGGGACTCTTGGAGGGAAAACTGTTTTTT
TRBV5-6,TRBJ2-1,NA,medium-sized,CASSPVSYNEQFF,TGTGCCAGCAGCCCCGTCTCCTACAATGAGCAGTTCTTC
TRBV2,TRBJ2-5,TRBD1,NA,CASDRGETQYF,TGTGCCAGTGACAGGGGAGAGACCCAGTACTTC
TRBV6-6,TRBJ1-3,TRBD1,NA,CASSPVRQGGAGNTIYF,TGTGCCAGCAGTCCCGTGAGGCAGGGGGGTGCTGGAAACACCATATATTTT
TRBV19,TRBJ1-3,NA,NA,CASSIIGNTIYF,TGTGCCAGTAGTATTATTGGAAACACCATATATTTT
TRBV19,TRBJ2-2,TRBD2,NA,CASTPIAGSNTGELFF,TGTGCCAGTACCCCAATAGCGGGATCGAACACCGGGGAGCTGTTTTTT
TRBV20-1,TRBJ2-2,TRBD1,NA,CSAGGDRGTGELFF,TGCAGTGCTGGTGGGGACAGGGGTACCGGGGAGCTGTTTTTT
TRBV10-3,TRBJ2-1,TRBD2,NA,CANSRSSAGGPYNEQFF,TGTGCCAACTCCAGGAGTTCTGCGGGAGGGCCCTACAATGAGCAGTTCTTC
TRBV11-2,TRBJ2-2,TRBD2,NA,CASRPTGTSTGELFF,TGTGCCAGCAGACCGACCGGGACTAGCACCGGGGAGCTGTTTTTT
TRBV24-1,TRBJ2-3,TRBD2,NA,CATSDFSAGAKDTQYF,TGTGCCACCAGTGATTTTTCAGCGGGAGCTAAAGATACGCAGTATTTT
TRBV14,TRBJ2-3,TRBD2,NA,CASSLVRGSRADTQYF,TGTGCCAGCAGCCTAGTTCGCGGGAGTAGAGCAGATACGCAGTATTTT
TRBV29-1,TRBJ2-3,TRBD2,NA,CSVDGTSGTDTQYF,TGCAGCGTTGATGGGACTAGCGGCACAGATACGCAGTATTTT
TRBV6-6,TRBJ2-1,NA,NA,CASKRKDNEQFF,TGTGCCAGCAAGCGGAAAGACAATGAGCAGTTCTTC
TRBV6-6,TRBJ2-2,TRBD2,NA,CASRGLADTGELFF,TGTGCCAGCAGGGGACTAGCGGACACCGGGGAGCTGTTTTTT
TRBV5-6,TRBJ1-5,NA,once,CASSFAGVNQPQHF,TGTGCCAGCAGCTTTGCGGGGGTCAATCAGCCCCAGCATTTT
TRBV27,TRBJ2-2,NA,NA,CASSLSRPLTELTGELFF,TGTGCCAGCAGTTTATCAAGACCGCTGACAGAGCTCACCGGGGAGCTGTTTTTT
TRBV6-6,TRBJ1-5,NA,NA,CASSKQGYQPQHF,TGTGCCAGCAGCAAACAGGGCTATCAGCCCCAGCATTTT
TRBV19,TRBJ2-7,TRBD2,NA,CASSITLAGVDEQYF,TGTGCCAGTAGTATTACCCTAGCGGGAGTTGACGAGCAGTACTTC
TRBV19,TRBJ1-6,TRBD1,few,CASSIGDSSYNSPLHF,TGTGCCAGTAGTATAGGGGACAGCTCCTATAATTCACCCCTCCACTTT